This T cell receptor (beta chain) was recovered during a study of T cell responses to AZD1222 COVID-19 vaccine. Study-level findings and limits: It should be noted that donors were predominantly white British and more often female, and clonal diversity was possibly underestimated.

A remark on this clone: Its antigen is unidentified.

This table comes from immunoSEQ multiplex PCR, and its TCRdb copy is limited to in-frame clones, with some not included. The repertoire consists of approximately 94,000 clones, with about 83% occurring once and the leading ten covering less than 20%. The V gene's germline CDR1 is PRHDT and CDR2 FYEKMQ (reference sequence). V was pared by 3 bases and J by 7 bases, with 5 bases of the junction left unmatched. There are 13 residues in the CDR3. The origin of this receptor is an adult in good health. V and J are TRBV13 and TRBJ1-1; TRBD1 aligns across 7 bases. Material: peripheral blood, obtained on day 0 of AZD1222 vaccination. CDR3 coding DNA: TGTGCCAGCAGCTTGTACAGGGGAAATGAAGCTTTCTTT. Amino acids: CASSLYRGNEAFF.